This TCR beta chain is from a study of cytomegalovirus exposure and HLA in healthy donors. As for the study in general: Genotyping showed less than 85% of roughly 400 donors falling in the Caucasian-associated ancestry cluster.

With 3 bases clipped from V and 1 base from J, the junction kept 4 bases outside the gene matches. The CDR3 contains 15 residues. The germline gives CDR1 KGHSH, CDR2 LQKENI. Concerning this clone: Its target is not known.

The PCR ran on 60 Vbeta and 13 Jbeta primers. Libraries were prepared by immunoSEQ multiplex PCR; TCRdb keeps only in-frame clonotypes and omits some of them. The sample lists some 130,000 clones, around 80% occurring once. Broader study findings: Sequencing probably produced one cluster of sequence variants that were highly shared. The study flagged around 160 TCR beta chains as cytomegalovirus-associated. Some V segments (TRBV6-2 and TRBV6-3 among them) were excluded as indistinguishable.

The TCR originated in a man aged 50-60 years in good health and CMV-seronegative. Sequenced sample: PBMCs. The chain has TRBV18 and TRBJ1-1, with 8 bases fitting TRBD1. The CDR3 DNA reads TGTGCCAGCTCACCCTGGACAGGGCAGAACACTGAAGCTTTCTTT. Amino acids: CASSPWTGQNTEAFF. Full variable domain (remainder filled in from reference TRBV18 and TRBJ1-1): NAGVMQNPRHLVRRRGQEARLRCSPMKGHSHVYWYRQLPEEGLKFMVYLQKENIIDESGMPKERFSAEFPKEGPSILRIQQVVRGDSAAYFCASSPWTGQNTEAFFGQGTRLTVV.